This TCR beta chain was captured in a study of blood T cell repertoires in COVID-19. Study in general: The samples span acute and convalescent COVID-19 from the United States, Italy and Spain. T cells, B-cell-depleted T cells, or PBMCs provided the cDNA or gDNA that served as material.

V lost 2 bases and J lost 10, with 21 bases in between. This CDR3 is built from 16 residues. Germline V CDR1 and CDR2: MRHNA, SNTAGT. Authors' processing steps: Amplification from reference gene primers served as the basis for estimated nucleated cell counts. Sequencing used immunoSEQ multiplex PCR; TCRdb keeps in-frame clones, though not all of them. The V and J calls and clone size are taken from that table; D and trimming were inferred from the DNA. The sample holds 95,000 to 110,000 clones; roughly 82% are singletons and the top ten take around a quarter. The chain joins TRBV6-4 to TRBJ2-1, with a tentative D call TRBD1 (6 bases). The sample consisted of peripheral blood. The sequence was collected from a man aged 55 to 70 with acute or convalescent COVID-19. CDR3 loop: CASSDGGQALPREQFF. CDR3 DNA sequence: TGTGCCAGCAGTGACGGGGGCCAAGCCCTCCCAAGGGAGCAGTTCTTC.